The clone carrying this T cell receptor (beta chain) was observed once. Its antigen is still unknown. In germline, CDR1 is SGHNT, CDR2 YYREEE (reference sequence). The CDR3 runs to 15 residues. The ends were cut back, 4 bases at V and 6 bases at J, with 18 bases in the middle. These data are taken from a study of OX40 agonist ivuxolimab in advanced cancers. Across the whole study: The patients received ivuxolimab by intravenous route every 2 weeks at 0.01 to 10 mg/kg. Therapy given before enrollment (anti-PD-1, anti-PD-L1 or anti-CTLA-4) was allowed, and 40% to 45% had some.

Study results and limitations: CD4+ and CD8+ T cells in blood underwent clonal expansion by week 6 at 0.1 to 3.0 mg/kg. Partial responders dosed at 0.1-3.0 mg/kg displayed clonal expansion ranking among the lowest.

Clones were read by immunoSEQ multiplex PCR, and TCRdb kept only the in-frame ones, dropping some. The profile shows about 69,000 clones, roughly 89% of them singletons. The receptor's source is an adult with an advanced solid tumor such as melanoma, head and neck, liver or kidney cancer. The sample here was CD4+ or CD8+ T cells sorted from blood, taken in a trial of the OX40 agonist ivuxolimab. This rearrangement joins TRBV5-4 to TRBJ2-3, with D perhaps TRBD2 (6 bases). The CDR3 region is CASSNPGLRGDTQYF. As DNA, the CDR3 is TGTGCCAGCAGCAATCCGGGTCTCCGGGGGGATACGCAGTATTTT.